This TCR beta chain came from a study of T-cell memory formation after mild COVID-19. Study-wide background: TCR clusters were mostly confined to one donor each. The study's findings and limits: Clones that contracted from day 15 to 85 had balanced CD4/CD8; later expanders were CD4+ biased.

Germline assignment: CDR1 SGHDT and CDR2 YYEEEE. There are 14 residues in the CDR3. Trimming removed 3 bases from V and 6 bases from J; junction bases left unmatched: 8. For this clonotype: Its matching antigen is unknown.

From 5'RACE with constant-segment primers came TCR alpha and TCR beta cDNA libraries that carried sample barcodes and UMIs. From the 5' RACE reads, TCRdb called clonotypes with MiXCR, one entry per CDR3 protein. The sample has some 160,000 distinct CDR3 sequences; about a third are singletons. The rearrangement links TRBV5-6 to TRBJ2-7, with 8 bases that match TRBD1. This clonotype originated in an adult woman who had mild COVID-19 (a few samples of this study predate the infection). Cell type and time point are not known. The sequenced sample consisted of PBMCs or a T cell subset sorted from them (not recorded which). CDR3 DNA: TGTGCCAGCAGCTCACCATTGCAGGGGGCCGAGCAGTACTTC. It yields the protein CASSSPLQGAEQYF.